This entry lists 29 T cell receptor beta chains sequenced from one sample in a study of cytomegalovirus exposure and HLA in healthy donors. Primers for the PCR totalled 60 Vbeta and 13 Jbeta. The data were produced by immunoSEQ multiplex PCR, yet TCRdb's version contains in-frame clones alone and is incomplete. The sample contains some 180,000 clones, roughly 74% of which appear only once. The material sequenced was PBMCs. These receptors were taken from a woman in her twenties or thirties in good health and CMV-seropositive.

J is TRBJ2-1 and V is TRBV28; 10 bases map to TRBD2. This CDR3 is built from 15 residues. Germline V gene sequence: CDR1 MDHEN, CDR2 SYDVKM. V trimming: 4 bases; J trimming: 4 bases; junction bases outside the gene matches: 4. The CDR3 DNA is TGTGCCAGCAGTTGGACTAGCGGCCGTTACAATGAGCAGTTCTTC. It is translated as CASSWTSGRYNEQFF.

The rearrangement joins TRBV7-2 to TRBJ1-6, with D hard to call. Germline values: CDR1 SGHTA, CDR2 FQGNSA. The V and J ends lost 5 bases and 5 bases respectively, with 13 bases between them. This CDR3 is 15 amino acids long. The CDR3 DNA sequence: TGTGCCAGCAGCCTCGCGAGGGTGCATAATTCACCCCTCCACTTT. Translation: CASSLARVHNSPLHF. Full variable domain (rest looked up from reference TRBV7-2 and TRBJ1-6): GAGVSQSPSNKVTEKGKDVELRCDPISGHTALYWYRQSLGQGLEFLIYFQGNSAPDKSGLPSDRFSAERTGGSVSTLTIQRTQQEDSAVYLCASSLARVHNSPLHFGNGTRLTVT.

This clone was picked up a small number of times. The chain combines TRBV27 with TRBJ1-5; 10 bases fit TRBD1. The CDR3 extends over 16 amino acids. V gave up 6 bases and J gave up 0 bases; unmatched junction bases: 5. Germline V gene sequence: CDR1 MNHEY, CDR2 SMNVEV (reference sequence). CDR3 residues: CASRDRGGYSNQPQHF. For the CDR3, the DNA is TGTGCCAGCAGGGACAGGGGGGGGTATAGCAATCAGCCCCAGCATTTT.

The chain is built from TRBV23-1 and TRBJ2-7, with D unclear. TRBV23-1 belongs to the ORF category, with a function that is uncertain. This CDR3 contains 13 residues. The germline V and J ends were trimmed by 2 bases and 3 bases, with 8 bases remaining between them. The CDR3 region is CASSQRVGYEQYF. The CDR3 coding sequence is TGCGCCAGCAGTCAACGGGTTGGCTACGAGCAGTACTTC.

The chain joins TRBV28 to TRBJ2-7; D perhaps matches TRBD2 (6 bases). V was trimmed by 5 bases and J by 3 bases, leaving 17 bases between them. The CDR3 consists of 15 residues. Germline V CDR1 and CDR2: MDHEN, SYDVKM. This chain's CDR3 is CASSKMAGTDYEQYF. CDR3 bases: TGTGCCAGCAGTAAAATGGCGGGGACCGACTACGAGCAGTACTTC.

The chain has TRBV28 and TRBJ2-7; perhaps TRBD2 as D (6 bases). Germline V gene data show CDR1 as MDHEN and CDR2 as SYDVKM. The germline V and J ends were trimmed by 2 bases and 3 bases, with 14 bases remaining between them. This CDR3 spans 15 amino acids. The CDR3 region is CASSLGGLSLYEQYF. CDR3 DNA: TGTGCCAGCAGTTTAGGAGGACTATCTCTCTACGAGCAGTACTTC.

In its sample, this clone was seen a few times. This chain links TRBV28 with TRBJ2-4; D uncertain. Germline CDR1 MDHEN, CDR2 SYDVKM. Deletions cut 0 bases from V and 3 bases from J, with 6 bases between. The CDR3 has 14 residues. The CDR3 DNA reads TGTGCCAGCAGTTTATGGAGAGGCAAAAACATTCAGTACTTC. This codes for CASSLWRGKNIQYF. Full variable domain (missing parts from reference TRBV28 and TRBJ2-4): DVKVTQSSRYLVKRTGEKVFLECVQDMDHENMFWYRQDPGLGLRLIYFSYDVKMKEKGDIPEGYSVSREKKERFSLILESASTNQTSMYLCASSLWRGKNIQYFGAGTRLSVL.

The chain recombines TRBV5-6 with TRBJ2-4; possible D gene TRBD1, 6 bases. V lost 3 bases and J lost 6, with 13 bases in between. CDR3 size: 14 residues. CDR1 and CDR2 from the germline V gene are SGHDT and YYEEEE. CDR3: CASSSTGTTNIQYF. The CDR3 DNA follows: TGTGCCAGCAGCTCTACCGGGACAACAAACATTCAGTACTTC.

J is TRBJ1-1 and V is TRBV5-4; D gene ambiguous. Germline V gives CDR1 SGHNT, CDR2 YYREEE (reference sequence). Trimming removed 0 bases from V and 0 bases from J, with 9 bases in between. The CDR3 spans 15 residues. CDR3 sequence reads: CASSLGSGMNTEAFF. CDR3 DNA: TGTGCCAGCAGCTTGGGATCGGGGATGAACACTGAAGCTTTCTTT.

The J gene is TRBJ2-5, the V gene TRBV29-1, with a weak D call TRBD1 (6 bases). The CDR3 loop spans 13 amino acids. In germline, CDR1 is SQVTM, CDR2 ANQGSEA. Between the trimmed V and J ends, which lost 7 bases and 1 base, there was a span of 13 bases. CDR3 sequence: CSAWGPLQETQYF. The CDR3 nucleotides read TGCAGCGCCTGGGGGCCCCTCCAAGAGACCCAGTACTTC. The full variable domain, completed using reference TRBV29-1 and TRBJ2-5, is SAVISQKPSRDICQRGTSLTIQCQVDSQVTMMFWYRQQPGQSLTLIATANQGSEATYESGFVIDKFPISRPNLTFSTLTVSNMSPEDSSIYLCSAWGPLQETQYFGPGTRLLVL.

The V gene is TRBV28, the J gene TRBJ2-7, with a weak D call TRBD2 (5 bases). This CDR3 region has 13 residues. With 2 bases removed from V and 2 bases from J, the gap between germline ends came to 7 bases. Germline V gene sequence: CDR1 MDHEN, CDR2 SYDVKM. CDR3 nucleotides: TGTGCCAGCAGTTTAAGGGAGCCCTACGAGCAGTACTTC. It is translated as CASSLREPYEQYF.

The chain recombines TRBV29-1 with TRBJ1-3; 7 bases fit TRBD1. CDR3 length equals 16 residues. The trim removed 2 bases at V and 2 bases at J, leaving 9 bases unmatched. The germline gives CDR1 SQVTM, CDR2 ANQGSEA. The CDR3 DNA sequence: TGCAGCGTTGAATGGCTACAGGGGATCCCTGGAAACACCATATATTTT. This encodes CSVEWLQGIPGNTIYF.

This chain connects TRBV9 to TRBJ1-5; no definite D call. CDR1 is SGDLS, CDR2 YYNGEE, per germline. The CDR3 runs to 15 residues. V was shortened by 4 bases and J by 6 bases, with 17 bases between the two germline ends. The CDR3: CASSPEGRLSQPQHF. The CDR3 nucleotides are TGTGCCAGCAGCCCCGAGGGAAGGTTGAGTCAGCCCCAGCATTTT.

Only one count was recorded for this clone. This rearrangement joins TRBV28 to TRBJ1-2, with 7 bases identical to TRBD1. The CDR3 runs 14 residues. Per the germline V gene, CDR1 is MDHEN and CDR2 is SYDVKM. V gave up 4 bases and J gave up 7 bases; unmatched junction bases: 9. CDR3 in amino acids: CASSSLDRQGGYTF. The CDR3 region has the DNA TGTGCCAGCAGTTCCCTGGACAGACAGGGTGGCTACACCTTC.

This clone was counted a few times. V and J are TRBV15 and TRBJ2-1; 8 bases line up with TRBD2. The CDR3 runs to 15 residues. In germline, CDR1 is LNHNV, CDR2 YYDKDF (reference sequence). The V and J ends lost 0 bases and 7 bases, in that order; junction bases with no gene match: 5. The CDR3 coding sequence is TGTGCCACCAGCAGAGAAAATAGCGGGGTAAATGAGCAGTTCTTC. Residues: CATSRENSGVNEQFF.

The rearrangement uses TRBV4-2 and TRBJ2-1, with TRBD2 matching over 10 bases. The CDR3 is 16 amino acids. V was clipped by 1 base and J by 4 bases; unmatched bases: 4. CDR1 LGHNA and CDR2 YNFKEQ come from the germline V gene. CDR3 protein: CASSQALAGGYNEQFF. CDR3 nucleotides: TGTGCCAGCAGCCAAGCCTTAGCGGGAGGTTACAATGAGCAGTTCTTC.

The DNA for the CDR3 is TGTGCCAGCAAAGGCCCAGGGCGATTTCAGCCCCAGCATTTT. It is translated as CASKGPGRFQPQHF. The gene calls are TRBV6-1 and TRBJ1-5, with a possible D match to TRBD1 (5 bases). The V end was cut by 7 bases, the J end by 6 bases, with 16 bases between. The CDR3 sequence is 14 residues long. Germline CDR1 MNHNS, CDR2 SASEGT.

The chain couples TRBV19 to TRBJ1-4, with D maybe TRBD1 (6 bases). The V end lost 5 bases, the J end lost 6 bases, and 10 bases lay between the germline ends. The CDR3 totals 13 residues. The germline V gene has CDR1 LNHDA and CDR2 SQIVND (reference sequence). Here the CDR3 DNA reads TGTGCCAGTAGTGAAGGGGGTTATGAAAAACTGTTTTTT. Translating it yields CASSEGGYEKLFF.

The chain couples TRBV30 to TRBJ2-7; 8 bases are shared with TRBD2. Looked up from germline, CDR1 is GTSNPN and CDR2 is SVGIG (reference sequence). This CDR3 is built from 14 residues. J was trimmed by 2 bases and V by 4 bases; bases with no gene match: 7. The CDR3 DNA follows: TGTGCCTGGACAGGAAAGGGACTAGCCTACGAGCAGTACTTC. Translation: CAWTGKGLAYEQYF.

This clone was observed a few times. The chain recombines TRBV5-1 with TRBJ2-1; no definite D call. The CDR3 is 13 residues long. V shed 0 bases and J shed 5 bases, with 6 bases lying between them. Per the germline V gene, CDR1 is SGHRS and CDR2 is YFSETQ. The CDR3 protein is CASSLDYNNEQFF. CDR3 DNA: TGCGCCAGCAGCTTGGATTATAACAATGAGCAGTTCTTC.

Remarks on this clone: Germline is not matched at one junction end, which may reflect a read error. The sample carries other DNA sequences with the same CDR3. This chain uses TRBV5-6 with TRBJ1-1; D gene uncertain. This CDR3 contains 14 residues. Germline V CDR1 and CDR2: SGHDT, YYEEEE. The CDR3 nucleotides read TGTGCAAGCAGACGGCGGCATACGAACACTGAAGCTTTCTTT. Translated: CASRRRHTNTEAFF.

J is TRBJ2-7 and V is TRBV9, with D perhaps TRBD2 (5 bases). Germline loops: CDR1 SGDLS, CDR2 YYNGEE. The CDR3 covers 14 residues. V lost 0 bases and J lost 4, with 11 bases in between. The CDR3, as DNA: TGTGCCAGCAGCGTAGGGGTATCGGGGTACGAGCAGTACTTC. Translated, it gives CASSVGVSGYEQYF.

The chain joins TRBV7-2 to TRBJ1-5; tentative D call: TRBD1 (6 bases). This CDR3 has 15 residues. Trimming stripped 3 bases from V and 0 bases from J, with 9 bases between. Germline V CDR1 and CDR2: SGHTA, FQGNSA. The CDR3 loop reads CASSFTGNSNQPQHF. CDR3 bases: TGTGCCAGCAGCTTTACAGGGAATAGCAATCAGCCCCAGCATTTT.

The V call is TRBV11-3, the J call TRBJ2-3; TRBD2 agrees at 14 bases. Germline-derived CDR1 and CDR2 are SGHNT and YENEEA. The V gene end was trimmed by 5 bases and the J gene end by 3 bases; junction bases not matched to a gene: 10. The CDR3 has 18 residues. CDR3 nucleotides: TGTGCCAGCAGCCCCCGGGCGGGGACTAGCGGGAGTACAGATACGCAGTATTTT. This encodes CASSPRAGTSGSTDTQYF.

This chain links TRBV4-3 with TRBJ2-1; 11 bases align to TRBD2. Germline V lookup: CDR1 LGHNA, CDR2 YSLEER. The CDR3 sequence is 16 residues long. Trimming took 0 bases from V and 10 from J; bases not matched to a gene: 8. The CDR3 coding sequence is TGCGCCAGCAGCCAAGACCCACTAGCGGGAGCTACGGAGCAGTTCTTC. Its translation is CASSQDPLAGATEQFF.

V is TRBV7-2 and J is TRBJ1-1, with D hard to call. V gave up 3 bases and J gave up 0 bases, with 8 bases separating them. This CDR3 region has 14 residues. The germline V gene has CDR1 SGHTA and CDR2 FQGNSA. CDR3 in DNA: TGTGCCAGCAGCTTCCCCGGGGTGAACACTGAAGCTTTCTTT. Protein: CASSFPGVNTEAFF.

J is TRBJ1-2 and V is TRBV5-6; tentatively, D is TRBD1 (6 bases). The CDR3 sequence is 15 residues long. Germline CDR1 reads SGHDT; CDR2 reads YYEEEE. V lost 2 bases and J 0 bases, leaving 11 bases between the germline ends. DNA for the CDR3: TGTGCCAGCAGCTTTGCCAGGGGCCCTAACTATGGCTACACCTTC. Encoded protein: CASSFARGPNYGYTF.

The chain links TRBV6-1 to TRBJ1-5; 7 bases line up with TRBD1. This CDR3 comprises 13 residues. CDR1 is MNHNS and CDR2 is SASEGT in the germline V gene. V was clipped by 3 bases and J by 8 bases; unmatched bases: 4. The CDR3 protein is CASSDGRGKPQHF. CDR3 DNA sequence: TGTGCCAGCAGTGACGGCAGGGGGAAGCCCCAGCATTTT.

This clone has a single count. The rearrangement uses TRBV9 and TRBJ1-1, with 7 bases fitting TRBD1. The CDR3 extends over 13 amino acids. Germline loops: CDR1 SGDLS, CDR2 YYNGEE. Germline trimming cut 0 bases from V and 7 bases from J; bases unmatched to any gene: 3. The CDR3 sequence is CASSVDGDSEAFF. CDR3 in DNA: TGTGCCAGCAGCGTAGATGGGGACAGTGAAGCTTTCTTT.